The 32 T cell receptor beta chains listed next were all sequenced from one sample in a study of CD8 T cells in Susac syndrome. It was with random hexamers that roughly 0.45 to 1 ug RNA was reverse transcribed. MiXCR, applied by TCRdb to the immunoSEQ multiplex PCR reads, yields one record per CDR3 protein. The table has around 80,000 distinct CDR3 sequences, around 96% seen once. The specimen was CD8+ T cells from PBMCs. These receptors were obtained from a human donor with Susac syndrome.

The V gene is TRBV9, the J gene TRBJ1-4, with 7 bases identical to TRBD1. The CDR3 has 12 residues. V shed 3 bases, J shed 11 bases, and the junction held 4 bases outside the gene matches. Germline V gives CDR1 SGDLS, CDR2 YYNGEE. The CDR3 here is CASSGTTGKLFF. The DNA for the CDR3 is TGTGCCAGCAGCGGAACGACAGGGAAACTGTTTTTT.

The V gene is TRBV20-1, the J gene TRBJ1-5, with 10 bases matching TRBD1. The CDR3 runs to 15 residues. The germline V gene encodes CDR1 DFQATT and CDR2 SNEGSKA (reference sequence). Unmatched junction bases numbered 10, after V lost 5 bases and J lost 6 bases. In DNA form, the CDR3 reads TGCAGTGCTCGCGCCGGGACAGGGGAAAGTCAGCCCCAGCATTTT. Translation: CSARAGTGESQPQHF.

The chain is built from TRBV7-2 and TRBJ2-2; D is possibly TRBD1 (6 bases). With 3 bases removed from V and 5 bases from J, the gap between germline ends came to 10 bases. The CDR3 contains 14 residues. Germline V CDR1 and CDR2: SGHTA, FQGNSA. CDR3 sequence (DNA): TGTGCCAGCAGCTTCGAACAGGGTACCGGGGAGCTGTTTTTT. Amino acid sequence: CASSFEQGTGELFF.

V is TRBV6-5 and J is TRBJ1-6, with no clear D. The germline CDR1 and CDR2 sequences are MNHEY and SVGAGI. Deletions cut 8 bases from V and 9 bases from J, with 11 bases between. CDR3 length equals 12 residues. CDR3 residues: CASGLAGSPLHF. In DNA form, the CDR3 reads TGTGCCAGCGGGCTCGCGGGTTCACCCCTCCACTTT.

This clonotype has a single count. The rearrangement links TRBV28 to TRBJ2-4; 8 bases agree with TRBD2. Unmatched junction bases numbered 5, after V lost 1 base and J lost 0 bases. Germline CDR1 reads MDHEN; CDR2 reads SYDVKM. This CDR3 is built from 17 residues. The CDR3 sequence: CASSLFGLALAKNIQYF. The CDR3, as DNA: TGTGCCAGCAGTTTATTTGGACTAGCCCTAGCCAAAAACATTCAGTACTTC.

This sequence joins TRBV5-6 and TRBJ2-3; 9 positions match TRBD1. CDR3 length: 17 amino acids. Trimming at V came to 0 bases and at J to 4 bases, leaving 9 bases not matched to a gene. Germline V CDR1 and CDR2: SGHDT, YYEEEE. The CDR3 loop is CASSLAYRGQTADTQYF. The CDR3 DNA is TGTGCCAGCAGCTTGGCCTACAGGGGGCAAACGGCAGATACGCAGTATTTT.

V gene TRBV6-2 or TRBV6-3 combines with J gene TRBJ1-1; no clear D. CDR1 MNHEY and CDR2 SVGEGT come from the germline V gene. Deletions cut 8 bases from V and 1 base from J, with 8 bases between. The CDR3 totals 12 residues. The CDR3 here is CASQTANTEAFF. In DNA form, the CDR3 reads TGTGCCAGCCAAACGGCGAACACTGAAGCTTTCTTT.

The chain recombines TRBV7-3 with TRBJ2-3, with 12 bases aligning to TRBD2. The CDR3 consists of 16 residues. The V segment lost 5 bases and the J segment 1 base; nucleotides outside the gene matches: 4. CDR1 SGHTA and CDR2 FQGTGA come from the germline V gene. This CDR3 is CASSPRLAGGTDTQYF. For the CDR3, the DNA is TGTGCCAGCAGCCCACGACTAGCGGGGGGCACAGATACGCAGTATTTT.

This clonotype showed up just once. The chain couples TRBV5-6 to TRBJ1-2; D is perhaps TRBD1 (6 bases). This CDR3 is built from 14 residues. The V end lost 4 bases, the J end lost 4 bases, and 14 bases lay between the germline ends. The germline gives CDR1 SGHDT, CDR2 YYEEEE. The CDR3 spells CASSTGQWIYGYTF. CDR3 bases: TGTGCCAGCAGCACCGGACAGTGGATCTATGGCTACACCTTC.

The V and J genes are TRBV5-1 and TRBJ2-7; D may correspond to TRBD1 or TRBD2 (5 bases each). The V gene's germline CDR1 is SGHRS and CDR2 YFSETQ. V was pared by 3 bases and J by 5 bases, with 15 bases between. This CDR3 is built from 14 residues. The CDR3 is CASSSTRDPHEQYF. DNA of the CDR3: TGCGCCAGCAGCTCGACCCGGGACCCCCACGAGCAGTACTTC.

CDR3 nucleotide sequence: TGTGCCAGCAGCCCCTGGAACAGGGGGCTAAGGGAGACCCAGTACTTC. Translated, it gives CASSPWNRGLRETQYF. This chain uses TRBV14 with TRBJ2-5; the match to TRBD1 covers 9 bases. Germline CDR1 is SGHDN and CDR2 is FVKESK. V shed 4 bases and J 5 bases; nucleotides not matched to a gene: 11. The CDR3 spans 16 residues.

V and J are TRBV6-5 and TRBJ2-1, with D perhaps TRBD2 (5 bases). CDR1 is MNHEY, CDR2 SVGAGI, per germline. CDR3 length: 14 residues. V lost 0 bases to trimming and J lost 8 bases, with 11 bases between them. This CDR3 is CASSYSQDSDEQFF. CDR3 nucleotides: TGTGCCAGCAGTTACTCGCAGGATAGCGATGAGCAGTTCTTC.

As to this clonotype: Mismatch with germline at one junction end may stem from a read error. The CDR3 region is CASSQTGTVSF. In DNA, the CDR3 is TGTGCCAGCAGCCAAACCGGGACGGTCTCATTC. The chain couples TRBV12-3 or TRBV12-4 to TRBJ2-7; either TRBD1 or TRBD2 may supply D (5 bases each). The CDR3 length is 11 residues.

The V call is TRBV27, the J call TRBJ2-1; D might be TRBD2 (6 bases). The length of the CDR3 is 14 residues. Trimming cost V 3 bases and J 0 bases, with 6 bases left between them. Per the germline V gene, CDR1 is MNHEY and CDR2 is SMNVEV (reference sequence). As DNA, the CDR3 is TGTGCCAGCAGTTTCGGGAGCTCCTACAATGAGCAGTTCTTC. This translates into CASSFGSSYNEQFF.

This chain uses TRBV30 with TRBJ2-7, with 11 bases identical to TRBD1. Unmatched junction bases numbered 4, after V lost 0 bases and J lost 3 bases. Germline V gene sequence: CDR1 GTSNPN, CDR2 SVGIG (reference sequence). This CDR3 spans 15 amino acids. The CDR3 region has the DNA TGTGCCTGGAGTGTAGGACAGGGGGCCGTCTACGAGCAGTACTTC. This translates into CAWSVGQGAVYEQYF.

The gene calls are TRBV3-1 and TRBJ2-2; possibly TRBD2 for D (5 bases). V was shortened by 3 bases and J by 8 bases, with 13 bases between the two germline ends. The germline V gene has CDR1 LGHDT and CDR2 YNNKEL (reference sequence). The CDR3 runs to 14 residues. This chain's CDR3 is CASSHGLNKGELFF. The CDR3 coding sequence is TGTGCCAGCAGCCATGGACTCAACAAGGGGGAGCTGTTTTTT. Drawing the rest from reference TRBV3-1 and TRBJ2-2, the complete variable domain is DTAVSQTPKYLVTQMGNDKSIKCEQNLGHDTMYWYKQDSKKFLKIMFSYNNKELIINETVPNRFSPKSPDKAHLNLHINSLELGDSAVYFCASSHGLNKGELFFGEGSRLTVL.

The count of this clonotype is one. The J gene is TRBJ2-3, the V gene TRBV4-3; unclear D gene. CDR1 and CDR2 (germline): LGHNA, YSLEER. CDR3 size: 14 residues. Deletions cut 0 bases from V and 0 bases from J, with 4 bases between. Here the CDR3 reads CASSQDSSTDTQYF. The DNA for the CDR3 is TGCGCCAGCAGCCAAGACAGCAGCACAGATACGCAGTATTTT.

The chain has TRBV2 and TRBJ1-4; possible D gene TRBD1, 5 bases. This CDR3 region has 13 residues. The germline V gene encodes CDR1 SNHLY and CDR2 FYNNEI. Trimming removed 4 bases from V and 7 bases from J, with 10 bases in between. In DNA, the CDR3 is TGTGCCAGCAGTGGAAGTCAGGGTGAAAAACTGTTTTTT. Translating it yields CASSGSQGEKLFF.

This sequence joins TRBV20-1 and TRBJ2-5, with 8 bases that match TRBD2. J was trimmed by 3 bases and V by 3 bases; bases with no gene match: 9. The germline V gene encodes CDR1 DFQATT and CDR2 SNEGSKA (reference sequence). The CDR3 has 15 amino acids. This chain's CDR3 is CSASSSGGPEETQYF. The CDR3 DNA follows: TGCAGTGCTAGCTCCAGCGGGGGCCCTGAAGAGACCCAGTACTTC.

The genes are TRBV12-3 or TRBV12-4 and TRBJ1-1; tentative D call: TRBD1 (6 bases). The CDR3 has 13 amino acids. Trimming removed 6 bases from V and 11 bases from J, with 19 bases in between. The CDR3 is CASSFPGQLEAFF. CDR3 DNA: TGTGCCAGCAGCTTCCCCGGACAGCTTGAGGCTTTCTTT.

On this clonotype itself: The junction and the germline gene differ at one end; a read error may be behind it. The chain joins TRBV2 to TRBJ2-2; the D is unclear. CDR3 length: 15 residues. Germline lookup yields CDR1 SNHLY and CDR2 FYNNEI. The CDR3 spells CASNEPPDNTGELFF. The DNA of the CDR3 is TGTGCCAGCAATGAACCTCCGGATAACACCGGGGAGCTGTTTTTT.

The DNA for the CDR3 is TGTGCCAGCAGTTACTATCAATTAAACAATGAGCAGTTCTTC. It codes for CASSYYQLNNEQFF. The rearrangement links TRBV6-5 to TRBJ2-1; D uncertain. Germline-derived CDR1 and CDR2 are MNHEY and SVGAGI. The V end lost 1 base, the J end lost 5 bases, and 9 bases lay between the germline ends. The CDR3 runs to 14 residues.

This sequence joins TRBV20-1 and TRBJ2-5; TRBD1 might be the D (6 bases). Trimming took off 0 bases at V and 3 bases at J, with 11 bases between the two ends. The CDR3 consists of 14 residues. Germline values: CDR1 DFQATT, CDR2 SNEGSKA (reference sequence). The CDR3 DNA follows: TGCAGTGCTAGAGATCTCTACAGGGAAGAGACCCAGTACTTC. Protein: CSARDLYREETQYF.

The rearrangement joins TRBV11-1 to TRBJ2-2, with D maybe TRBD2 (5 bases). Germline loops: CDR1 SGHAT, CDR2 FQDESV (reference sequence). The CDR3 is 13 amino acids. Trimming shortened V by 5 bases and J by 2 bases, and 6 bases separated the two germline ends. CDR3 amino acids: CASSDYNTGELFF. The CDR3 DNA sequence: TGTGCCAGCAGCGACTACAACACCGGGGAGCTGTTTTTT.

This clonotype turned up a few times. The chain is built from TRBV6-1 and TRBJ2-7, with 10 bases matching TRBD2. This CDR3 has 14 amino acids. The junction had 6 bases not matched to a gene; V was cut back by 5 bases and J by 5 bases. Germline-derived CDR1 and CDR2 are MNHNS and SASEGT. The CDR3 region has the DNA TGTGCCAGCAGTTTGCCGGGACTAGCGCACGAGCAGTACTTC. It codes for CASSLPGLAHEQYF.

In its sample, this clonotype was seen a few times. The rearrangement uses TRBV14 and TRBJ2-3; D is uncertain. Trimming took off 4 bases at V and 2 bases at J, with 7 bases between the two ends. CDR1 and CDR2 from the germline V gene are SGHDN and FVKESK. The CDR3 covers 13 residues. The DNA for the CDR3 is TGTGCCAGCAGCCTAACGAACACAGATACGCAGTATTTT. Translation: CASSLTNTDTQYF.

The chain links TRBV5-1 to TRBJ2-4, with 9 bases identical to TRBD1. V was pared by 4 bases and J by 8 bases, with 7 bases of the junction left unmatched. This CDR3 region has 14 residues. CDR1 is SGHRS, CDR2 YFSETQ, per germline. The CDR3 DNA reads as TGCGCCAGCAGCCTGCGCCGGACAGGGGACATTCAGTACTTC. Amino acids: CASSLRRTGDIQYF.

V gene TRBV4-3 combines with J gene TRBJ2-7; D might be TRBD1 or TRBD2, each matching 5 bases. This CDR3 is built from 15 residues. Germline CDR1 reads LGHNA; CDR2 reads YSLEER. V lost 6 bases, J lost 2 bases, and 17 bases lay in between. CDR3 residues: CASRKFSWGPYEQYV. The DNA of the CDR3 is TGCGCCAGCAGAAAATTTTCCTGGGGACCCTACGAGCAGTACGTC.

The V and J genes are TRBV7-9 and TRBJ1-4; D remains unclear. Trimming removed 5 bases from V and 4 bases from J, with 11 bases in between. The CDR3 runs 14 residues. Germline CDR1 reads SEHNR; CDR2 reads FQNEAQ (reference sequence). CDR3 protein: CASSPPRGNEKLFF. Written as DNA, the CDR3 is TGTGCCAGCAGCCCCCCCCGGGGTAATGAAAAACTGTTTTTT.

The chain combines TRBV29-1 with TRBJ1-2, with D possibly matching TRBD1 (6 bases). Trimming stripped 3 bases from V and 8 bases from J, with 16 bases between. The length of the CDR3 is 13 residues. CDR1 and CDR2 (germline): SQVTM, ANQGSEA. This CDR3 reads CSVDLGAPQGYTF. CDR3 DNA: TGCAGCGTTGACCTGGGGGCGCCTCAGGGCTACACCTTC. The full variable domain, in which reference TRBV29-1 and TRBJ1-2 provide the parts outside the CDR3, is SAVISQKPSRDICQRGTSLTIQCQVDSQVTMMFWYRQQPGQSLTLIATANQGSEATYESGFVIDKFPISRPNLTFSTLTVSNMSPEDSSIYLCSVDLGAPQGYTFGSGTRLTVV.

V and J are TRBV9 and TRBJ1-5, with D uncertain. The V and J ends lost 0 bases and 6 bases respectively, with 10 bases between them. Germline V CDR1 and CDR2: SGDLS, YYNGEE. The CDR3 is 14 amino acids. CDR3 sequence: CASSVGGGGQPQHF. Written as DNA, the CDR3 is TGTGCCAGCAGCGTAGGAGGTGGAGGTCAGCCCCAGCATTTT.

The V gene is TRBV14, the J gene TRBJ2-7; maybe TRBD1 (5 bases). The CDR3 contains 13 residues. Germline lookup yields CDR1 SGHDN and CDR2 FVKESK. Trimming shortened V by 4 bases and J by 2 bases, and 9 bases separated the two germline ends. CDR3 residues: CASSPTATYEQYF. The DNA of the CDR3 is TGTGCCAGCAGCCCGACAGCCACCTACGAGCAGTACTTC.